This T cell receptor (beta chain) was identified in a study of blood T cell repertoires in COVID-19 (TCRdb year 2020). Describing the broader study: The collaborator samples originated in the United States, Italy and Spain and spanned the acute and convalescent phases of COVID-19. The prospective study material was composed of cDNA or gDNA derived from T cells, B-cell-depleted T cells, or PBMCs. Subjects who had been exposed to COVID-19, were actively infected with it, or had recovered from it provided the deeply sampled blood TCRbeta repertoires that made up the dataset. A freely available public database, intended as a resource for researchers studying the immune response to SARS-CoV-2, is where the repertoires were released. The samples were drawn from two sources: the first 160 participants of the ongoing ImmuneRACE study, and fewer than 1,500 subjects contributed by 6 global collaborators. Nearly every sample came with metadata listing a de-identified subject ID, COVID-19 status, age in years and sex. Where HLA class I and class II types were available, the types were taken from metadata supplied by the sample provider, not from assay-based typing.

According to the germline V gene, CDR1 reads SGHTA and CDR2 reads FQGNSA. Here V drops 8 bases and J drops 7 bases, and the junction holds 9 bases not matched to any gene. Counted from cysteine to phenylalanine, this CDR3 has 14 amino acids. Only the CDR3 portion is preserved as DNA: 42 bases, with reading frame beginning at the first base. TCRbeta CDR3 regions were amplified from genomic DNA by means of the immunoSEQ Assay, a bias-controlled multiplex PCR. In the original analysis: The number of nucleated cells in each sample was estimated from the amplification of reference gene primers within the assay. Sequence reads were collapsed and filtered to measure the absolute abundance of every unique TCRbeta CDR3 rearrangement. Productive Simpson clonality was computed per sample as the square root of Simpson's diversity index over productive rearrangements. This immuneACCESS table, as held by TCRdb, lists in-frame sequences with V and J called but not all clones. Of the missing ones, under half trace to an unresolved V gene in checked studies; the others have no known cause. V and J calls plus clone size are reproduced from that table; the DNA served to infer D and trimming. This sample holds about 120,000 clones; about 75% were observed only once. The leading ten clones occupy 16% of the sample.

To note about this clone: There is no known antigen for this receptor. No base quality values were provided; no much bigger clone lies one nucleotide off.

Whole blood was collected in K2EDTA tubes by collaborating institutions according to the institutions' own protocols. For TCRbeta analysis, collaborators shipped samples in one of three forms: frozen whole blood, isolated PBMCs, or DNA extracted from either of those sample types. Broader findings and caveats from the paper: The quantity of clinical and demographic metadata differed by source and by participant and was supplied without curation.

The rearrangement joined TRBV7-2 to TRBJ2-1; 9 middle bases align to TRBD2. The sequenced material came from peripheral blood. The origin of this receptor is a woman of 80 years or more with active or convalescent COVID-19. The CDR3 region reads CASGGFSGSNEQFF. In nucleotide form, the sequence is TGTGCCAGCGGGGGTTTTAGCGGGAGTAATGAGCAGTTCTTC. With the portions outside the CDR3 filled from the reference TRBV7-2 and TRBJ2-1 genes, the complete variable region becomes GAGVSQSPSNKVTEKGKDVELRCDPISGHTALYWYRQSLGQGLEFLIYFQGNSAPDKSGLPSDRFSAERTGGSVSTLTIQRTQQEDSAVYLCASGGFSGSNEQFFGPGTRLTVL.